This T cell receptor beta chain was found in a study of T-cell reconstitution after alpha-beta-depleted transplantation in children. TCRbeta library preparation incorporated unique molecular identifiers. TCRdb processed the PCR reads anew with MiXCR; each CDR3 protein has one entry. The sample shows 150,000 to 250,000 distinct CDR3 sequences, roughly 15% of them seen only once. V gave up 7 bases and J gave up 9 bases, with 10 bases separating them. The CDR3 contains 11 residues. This clonotype was seen at least ten times. The sequence was obtained from a human donor who donated a stem cell graft to a child with acute lymphoblastic leukemia. J is TRBJ2-4 and V is TRBV12-3 or TRBV12-4; D gene ambiguous. This sample comprised PBMCs from the stem cell graft donor, obtained from the stem cell graft. CDR3 DNA sequence: TGTGCCAGCACGTCTCGCGGCATTCAGTACTTC. Encoded protein: CASTSRGIQYF.